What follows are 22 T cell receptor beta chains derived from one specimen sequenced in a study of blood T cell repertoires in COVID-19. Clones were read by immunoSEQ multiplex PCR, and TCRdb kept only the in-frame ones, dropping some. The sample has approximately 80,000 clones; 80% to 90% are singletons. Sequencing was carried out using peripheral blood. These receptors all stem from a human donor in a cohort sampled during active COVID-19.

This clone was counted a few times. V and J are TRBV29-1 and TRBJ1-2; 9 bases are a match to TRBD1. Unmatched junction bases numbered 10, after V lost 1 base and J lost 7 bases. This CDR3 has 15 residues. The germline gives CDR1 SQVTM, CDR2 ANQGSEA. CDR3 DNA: TGCAGCGTTGAAGGGGAGGGACAGGGCTTGGCTGGCTACACCTTC. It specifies CSVEGEGQGLAGYTF.

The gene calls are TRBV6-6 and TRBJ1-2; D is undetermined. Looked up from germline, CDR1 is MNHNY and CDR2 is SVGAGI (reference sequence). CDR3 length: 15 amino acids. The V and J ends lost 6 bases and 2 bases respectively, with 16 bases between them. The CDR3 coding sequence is TGTGCCAGCAGCGGGGAGACACGGACCAACTATGGCTACACCTTC. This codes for CASSGETRTNYGYTF.

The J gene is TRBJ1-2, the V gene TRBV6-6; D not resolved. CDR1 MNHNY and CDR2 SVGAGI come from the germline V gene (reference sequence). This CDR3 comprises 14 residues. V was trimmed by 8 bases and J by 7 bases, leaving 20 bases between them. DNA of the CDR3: TGTGCCAGCGGCCGCCGCGGGAACCTACTTGGCTACACCTTC. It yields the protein CASGRRGNLLGYTF.

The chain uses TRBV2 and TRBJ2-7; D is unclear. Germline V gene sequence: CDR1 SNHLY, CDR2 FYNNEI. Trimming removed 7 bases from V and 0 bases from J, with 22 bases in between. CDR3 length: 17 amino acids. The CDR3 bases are TGTGCCAGCACCGGAGCCCTCACGCTGACGCCCTCCTACGAGCAGTACTTC. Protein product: CASTGALTLTPSYEQYF. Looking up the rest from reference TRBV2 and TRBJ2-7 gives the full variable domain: EPEVTQTPSHQVTQMGQEVILRCVPISNHLYFYWYRQILGQKVEFLVSFYNNEISEKSEIFDDQFSVERPDGSNFTLKIRSTKLEDSAMYFCASTGALTLTPSYEQYFGPGTRLTVT.

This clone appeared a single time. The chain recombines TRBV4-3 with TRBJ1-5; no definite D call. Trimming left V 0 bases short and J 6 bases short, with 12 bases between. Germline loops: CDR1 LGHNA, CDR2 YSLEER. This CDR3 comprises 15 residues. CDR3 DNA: TGCGCCAGCAGCCAAGATTCGTACGGGAGTCAGCCCCAGCATTTT. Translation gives CASSQDSYGSQPQHF.

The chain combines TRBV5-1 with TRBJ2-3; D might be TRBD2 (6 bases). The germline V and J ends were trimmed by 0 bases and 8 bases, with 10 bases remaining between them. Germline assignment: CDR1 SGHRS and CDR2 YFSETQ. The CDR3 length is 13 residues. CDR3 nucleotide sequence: TGCGCCAGCAGCTTGGTCGGGAGATCTACGCAGTATTTT. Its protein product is CASSLVGRSTQYF.

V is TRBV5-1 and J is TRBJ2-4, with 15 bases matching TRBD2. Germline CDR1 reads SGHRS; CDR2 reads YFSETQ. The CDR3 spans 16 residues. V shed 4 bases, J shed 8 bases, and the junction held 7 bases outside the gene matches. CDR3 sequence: CASSLGLAGGMDIQYF. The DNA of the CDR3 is TGCGCCAGCAGCCTGGGACTAGCGGGGGGAATGGACATTCAGTACTTC.

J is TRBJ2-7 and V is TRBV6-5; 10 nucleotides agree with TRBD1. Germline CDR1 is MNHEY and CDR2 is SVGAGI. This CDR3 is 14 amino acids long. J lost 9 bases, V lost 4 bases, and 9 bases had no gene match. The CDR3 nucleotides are TGTGCCAGCAGTTCGACAGGGGGCGCGGGTGGGCAGTACTTC. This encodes CASSSTGGAGGQYF.

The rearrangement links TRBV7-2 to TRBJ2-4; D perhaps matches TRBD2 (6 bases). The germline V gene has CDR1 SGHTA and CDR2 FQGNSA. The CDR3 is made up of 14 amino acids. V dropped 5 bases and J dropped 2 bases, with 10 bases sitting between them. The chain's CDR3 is CASSPGGSKNIQYF. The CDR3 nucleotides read TGTGCCAGCAGCCCAGGAGGGTCCAAAAACATTCAGTACTTC.

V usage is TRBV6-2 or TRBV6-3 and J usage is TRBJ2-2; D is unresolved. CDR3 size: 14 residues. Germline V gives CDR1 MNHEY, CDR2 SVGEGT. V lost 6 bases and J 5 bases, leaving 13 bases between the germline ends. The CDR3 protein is CASSPGSGTGELFF. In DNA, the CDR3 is TGTGCCAGCAGCCCGGGCTCCGGAACCGGGGAGCTGTTTTTT.

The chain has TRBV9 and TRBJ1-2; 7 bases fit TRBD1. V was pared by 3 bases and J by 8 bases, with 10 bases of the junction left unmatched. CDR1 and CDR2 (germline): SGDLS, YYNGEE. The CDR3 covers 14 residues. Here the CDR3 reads CASSGHGAGGGYTF. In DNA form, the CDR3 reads TGTGCCAGCAGCGGGCATGGGGCAGGGGGAGGCTACACCTTC.

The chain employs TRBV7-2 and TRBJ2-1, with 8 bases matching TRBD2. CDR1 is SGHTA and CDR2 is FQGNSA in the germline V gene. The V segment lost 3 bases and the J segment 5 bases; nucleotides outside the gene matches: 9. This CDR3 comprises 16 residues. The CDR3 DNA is TGTGCCAGCAGCTTCCCCGAGCGGGAGCCGAACAATGAGCAGTTCTTC. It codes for CASSFPEREPNNEQFF.

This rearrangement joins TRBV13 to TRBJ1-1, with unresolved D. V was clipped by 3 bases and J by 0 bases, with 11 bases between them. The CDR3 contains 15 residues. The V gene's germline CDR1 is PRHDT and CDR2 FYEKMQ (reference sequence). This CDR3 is CASSFEGLLNTEAFF. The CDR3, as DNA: TGTGCCAGCAGCTTCGAAGGACTTTTGAACACTGAAGCTTTCTTT.

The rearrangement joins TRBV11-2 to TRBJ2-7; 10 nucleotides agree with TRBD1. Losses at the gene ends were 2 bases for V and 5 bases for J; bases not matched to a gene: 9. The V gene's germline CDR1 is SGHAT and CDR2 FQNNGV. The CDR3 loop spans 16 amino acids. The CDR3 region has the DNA TGTGCCAGCAGCTTAATGTCCGGGACAGGGGCCCACGAGCAGTACTTC. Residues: CASSLMSGTGAHEQYF.

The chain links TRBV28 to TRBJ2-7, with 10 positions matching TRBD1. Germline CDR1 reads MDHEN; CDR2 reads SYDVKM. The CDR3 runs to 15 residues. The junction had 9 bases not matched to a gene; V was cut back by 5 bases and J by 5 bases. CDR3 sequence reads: CASSPPGTGAHEQYF. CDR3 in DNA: TGTGCCAGCAGTCCCCCCGGGACAGGGGCCCACGAGCAGTACTTC.

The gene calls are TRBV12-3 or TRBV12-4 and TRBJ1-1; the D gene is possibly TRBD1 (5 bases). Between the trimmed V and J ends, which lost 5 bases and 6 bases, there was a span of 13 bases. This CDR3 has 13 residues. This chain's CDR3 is CASSPNVRAEAFF. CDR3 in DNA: TGTGCCAGCAGTCCTAACGTCAGGGCTGAAGCTTTCTTT.

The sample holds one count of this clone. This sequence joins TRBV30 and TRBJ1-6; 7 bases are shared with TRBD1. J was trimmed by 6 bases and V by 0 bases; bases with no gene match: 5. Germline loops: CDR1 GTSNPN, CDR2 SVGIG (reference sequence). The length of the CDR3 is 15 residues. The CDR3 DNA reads TGTGCCTGGAGTGTACGGGCAGGGGGTAATTCACCCCTCCACTTT. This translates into CAWSVRAGGNSPLHF. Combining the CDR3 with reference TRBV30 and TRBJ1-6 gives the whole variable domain SQTIHQWPATLVQPVGSPLSLECTVEGTSNPNLYWYRQAAGRGLQLLFYSVGIGQISSEVPQNLSASRPQDRQFILSSKKLLLSDSGFYLCAWSVRAGGNSPLHFGNGTRLTVT.

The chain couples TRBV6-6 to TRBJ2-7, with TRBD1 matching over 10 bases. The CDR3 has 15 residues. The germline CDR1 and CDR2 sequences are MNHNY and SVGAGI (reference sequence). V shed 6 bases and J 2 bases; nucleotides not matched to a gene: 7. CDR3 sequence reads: CASSRPGQGTYEQYF. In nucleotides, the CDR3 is TGTGCCAGCAGCCGACCGGGACAGGGGACCTACGAGCAGTACTTC.

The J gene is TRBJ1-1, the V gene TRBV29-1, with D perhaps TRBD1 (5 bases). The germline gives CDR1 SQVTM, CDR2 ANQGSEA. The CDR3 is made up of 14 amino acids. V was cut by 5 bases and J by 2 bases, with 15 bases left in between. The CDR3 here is CSVTVGGGNTEAFF. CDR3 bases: TGCAGCGTTACCGTGGGGGGGGGAAACACTGAAGCTTTCTTT.

This CDR3 reads CASSQDPTGGGEKLFF. In DNA form, the CDR3 reads TGTGCCAGCAGCCAAGACCCTACAGGGGGAGGGGAAAAACTGTTTTTT. This chain joins TRBV4-2 and TRBJ1-4, with 8 bases lining up with TRBD1. J was trimmed by 8 bases and V by 0 bases; bases with no gene match: 8. CDR1 is LGHNA, CDR2 YNFKEQ, per germline. The length of the CDR3 is 16 residues.

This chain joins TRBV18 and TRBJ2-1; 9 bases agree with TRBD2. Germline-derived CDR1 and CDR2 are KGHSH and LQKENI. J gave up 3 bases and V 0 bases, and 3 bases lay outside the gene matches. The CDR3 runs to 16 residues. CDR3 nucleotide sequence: TGTGCCAGCTCACCACCGGCTAGCGGGGTCTACAATGAGCAGTTCTTC. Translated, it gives CASSPPASGVYNEQFF.

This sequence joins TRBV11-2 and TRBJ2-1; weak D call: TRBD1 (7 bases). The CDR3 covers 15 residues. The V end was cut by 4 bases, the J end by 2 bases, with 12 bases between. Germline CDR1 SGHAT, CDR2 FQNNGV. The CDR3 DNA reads TGTGCCAGCAGCTCTCAGGGGGGCGCCTACAATGAGCAGTTCTTC. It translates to CASSSQGGAYNEQFF.